Each of the 30 T cell receptor beta chains below was sequenced from the same sample in a study of spatial heterogeneity in lung cancer. Time point described: blood at routine non-recurrence follow-up after resection. TCRdb fed the 5' RACE reads into MiXCR, producing one record per CDR3 protein. The data show about 110,000 distinct CDR3 sequences, about a tenth seen once. The sequencing here drew on PBMCs, taken at follow-up. The receptors were sampled from a female donor with early-stage non-small cell lung cancer.

The V gene is TRBV7-4, the J gene TRBJ2-2; TRBD2 is a possible D gene (6 bases). CDR3 length equals 15 residues. Germline CDR1 is SGHVT and CDR2 is SQSDAQ. V lost 3 bases to trimming and J lost 1 base, with 9 bases between them. The CDR3 is CASSFTGGNTGELFF. DNA of the CDR3: TGTGCCAGCAGCTTTACCGGGGGGAACACCGGGGAGCTGTTTTTT.

The chain carries TRBV4-1 and TRBJ1-2, with D unresolved. CDR1 is MGHRA and CDR2 is YSYEKL in the germline V gene. CDR3 length: 17 amino acids. Deletions cut 4 bases from V and 3 bases from J, with 21 bases between. CDR3 in amino acids: CASSPGWLRGKDYGYTF. CDR3 DNA sequence: TGCGCCAGCAGCCCCGGTTGGCTCAGAGGGAAGGACTATGGCTACACCTTC.

The chain employs TRBV11-2 and TRBJ2-4; 10 nucleotides align to TRBD1. This CDR3 region has 21 residues. Germline CDR1 reads SGHAT; CDR2 reads FQNNGV. The ends lost 5 bases at V and 0 bases at J; junction bases unmatched: 19. In DNA, the CDR3 is TGTGCCAGCAGCCCTGATTCCTCGGACAGGGGGACCCTACTAGCCAAAAACATTCAGTACTTC. It codes for CASSPDSSDRGTLLAKNIQYF.

This clonotype occurred a few times. This chain connects TRBV24-1 to TRBJ2-5; D ambiguous. The ends were cut back, 9 bases at V and 7 bases at J, with 17 bases in the middle. The germline gives CDR1 KGHDR, CDR2 SFDVKD. This CDR3 contains 13 residues. DNA of the CDR3: TGTGCCACCGCTAAGGGTTTCTCGCGGACCCAGTACTTC. Its protein product is CATAKGFSRTQYF.

This sequence joins TRBV2 and TRBJ1-2, with D possibly matching TRBD1 (5 bases). The CDR3 is 13 residues long. V gave up 7 bases and J gave up 7 bases, with 16 bases separating them. The germline V gene encodes CDR1 SNHLY and CDR2 FYNNEI. In nucleotides, the CDR3 is TGTGCCAGCACCCGTCGGGGGGTCGGTGGCTACACCTTC. Translated, it gives CASTRRGVGGYTF.

J is TRBJ2-3 and V is TRBV7-9; D is possibly TRBD2 (6 bases). The V end lost 6 bases, the J end lost 2 bases, and 12 bases lay between the germline ends. Germline CDR1 and CDR2: SEHNR and FQNEAQ (reference sequence). The CDR3 runs to 14 residues. The DNA for the CDR3 is TGTGCCAGCAGATCGGGACTCGCCACAGATACGCAGTATTTT. It yields the protein CASRSGLATDTQYF.

J is TRBJ1-1 and V is TRBV3-1; D perhaps matches TRBD1 (5 bases). The CDR3 has 15 residues. The V end was cut by 2 bases, the J end by 0 bases, with 10 bases between. Germline assignment: CDR1 LGHDT and CDR2 YNNKEL (reference sequence). The DNA for the CDR3 is TGTGCCAGCAGCCAATCGACAGCCATGAACACTGAAGCTTTCTTT. Protein: CASSQSTAMNTEAFF.

The rearrangement joins TRBV9 to TRBJ2-5, with no clear D. This CDR3 is built from 13 residues. With 2 bases removed from V and 2 bases from J, the gap between germline ends came to 7 bases. Germline CDR1 and CDR2: SGDLS and YYNGEE. CDR3 DNA sequence: TGTGCCAGCAGCGTTGACGGTCAAGAGACCCAGTACTTC. Encoded protein: CASSVDGQETQYF.

This clonotype was found many times. The rearrangement links TRBV6-5 to TRBJ2-7, with D tentatively TRBD1 (6 bases). CDR3 length: 15 residues. V dropped 6 bases and J dropped 3 bases, with 18 bases sitting between them. The V gene's germline CDR1 is MNHEY and CDR2 SVGAGI. The CDR3 reads CASSQAGTRFYEQYF. As DNA, the CDR3 is TGTGCCAGCAGCCAAGCCGGGACAAGATTCTACGAGCAGTACTTC.

This clonotype was recorded at least ten times. The CDR3 DNA follows: TGCAGCGTTGTCTTTAGTGGGAGCTCCTACGCAATCGTC. It codes for CSVVFSGSSYAIV. The chain employs TRBV29-1 and TRBJ2-7; D possibly corresponds to TRBD2 (5 bases). The germline gives CDR1 SQVTM, CDR2 ANQGSEA. This CDR3 is built from 13 residues.

V gene TRBV29-1 combines with J gene TRBJ1-2; 7 nucleotides align to TRBD1. CDR3 size: 12 residues. V lost 7 bases and J lost 6; bases outside the gene matches: 8. Germline assignment: CDR1 SQVTM and CDR2 ANQGSEA. In DNA, the CDR3 is TGCAGCGCAGGGGGGTTATCCAATGGCTACACCTTC. It is translated as CSAGGLSNGYTF.

The chain has TRBV5-1 and TRBJ2-3, with 12 positions matching TRBD2. With V trimmed by 5 bases and J by 4 bases, 5 bases remained unmatched. The CDR3 has 15 amino acids. Looked up from germline, CDR1 is SGHRS and CDR2 is YFSETQ. The CDR3 reads CASRTSGSSSDTQYF. As DNA, the CDR3 is TGCGCCAGCAGGACTAGCGGGAGTTCATCAGATACGCAGTATTTT.

Ten or more counts support this clonotype. The J gene is TRBJ2-1, the V gene TRBV6-5, with 11 bases identical to TRBD2. CDR1 is MNHEY, CDR2 SVGAGI, per germline. Trimming at V came to 5 bases and at J to 0 bases, leaving 12 bases not matched to a gene. The CDR3 length is 19 residues. As DNA, the CDR3 is TGTGCCAGCAGTCGAACCCGACTAGCGGGGACTTCCTCCTACAATGAGCAGTTCTTC. Amino acid sequence: CASSRTRLAGTSSYNEQFF.

This clonotype has only a few counts. The chain couples TRBV6-2 or TRBV6-3 to TRBJ2-7; D uncertain. CDR1 is MNHEY and CDR2 is SVGEGT in the germline V gene. V was pared by 6 bases and J by 3 bases, with 21 bases between. CDR3 length: 16 residues. CDR3 protein: CASSESRLSFYYEQYV. The CDR3 DNA is TGTGCCAGCAGCGAAAGTCGACTCAGTTTCTACTACGAGCAGTACGTC.

This clonotype was seen only a few times. The chain uses TRBV27 and TRBJ1-1; D gene ambiguous. This CDR3 is 13 amino acids long. Germline lookup yields CDR1 MNHEY and CDR2 SMNVEV (reference sequence). V lost 3 bases and J 6 bases, leaving 11 bases between the germline ends. The CDR3 loop is CASSFMERAEAFF. DNA for the CDR3: TGTGCCAGCAGTTTCATGGAGCGCGCTGAAGCTTTCTTT.

The chain links TRBV14 to TRBJ2-1; TRBD2 agrees at 14 bases. This CDR3 is 16 amino acids long. Germline V lookup: CDR1 SGHDN, CDR2 FVKESK. V lost 3 bases to trimming and J lost 8 bases; unmatched junction nucleotides: 6. CDR3 nucleotide sequence: TGTGCCAGCAGCCAGGGGACTAGCGGGAGAACAGATGAGCAGTTCTTC. Translating gives CASSQGTSGRTDEQFF.

The DNA for the CDR3 is TGTGCCACCTCTAGCGGAAGCTCCTACAATGAGCAGTTCTTC. This gives the protein CATSSGSSYNEQFF. The chain has TRBV24-1 and TRBJ2-1, with 7 positions matching TRBD2. Trimming removed 9 bases from V and 0 bases from J; junction bases left unmatched: 4. CDR3 size: 14 residues. Germline CDR1 KGHDR, CDR2 SFDVKD.

This clonotype was seen repeatedly, ten times or more. The chain has TRBV3-1 and TRBJ1-4; D possibly corresponds to TRBD1 (6 bases). V dropped 4 bases and J dropped 3 bases, with 9 bases sitting between them. Germline lookup yields CDR1 LGHDT and CDR2 YNNKEL (reference sequence). The CDR3 extends over 14 amino acids. CDR3 DNA: TGTGCCAGCAGCCCCCGGACAGCTAATGAAAAACTGTTTTTT. It translates to CASSPRTANEKLFF.

The chain joins TRBV10-2 to TRBJ1-4; no clear D gene. The CDR3 extends over 14 amino acids. V dropped 4 bases and J dropped 7 bases, with 13 bases sitting between them. CDR1 and CDR2 (germline): WSHSY, SAAADI. CDR3 in DNA: TGCGCCAGCAGTGGAAGTTGGGGATTTGAAAAACTGTTTTTT. It yields the protein CASSGSWGFEKLFF.

The J gene is TRBJ2-2, the V gene TRBV27; D is uncertain. Germline lookup yields CDR1 MNHEY and CDR2 SMNVEV (reference sequence). V lost 0 bases to trimming and J lost 2 bases, with 4 bases between them. The CDR3 extends over 14 amino acids. As DNA, the CDR3 is TGTGCCAGCAGTTTATCATATAACACCGGGGAGCTGTTTTTT. This translates into CASSLSYNTGELFF.

Many counts were recorded for this clonotype. V gene TRBV9 combines with J gene TRBJ2-5; 8 nucleotides agree with TRBD2. The trim removed 4 bases at V and 2 bases at J, leaving 7 bases unmatched. CDR3 length equals 15 residues. Germline CDR1 and CDR2: SGDLS and YYNGEE. CDR3 nucleotides: TGTGCCAGCAGCCCCAGCGGGAGCGGGCAAGAGACCCAGTACTTC. Protein: CASSPSGSGQETQYF.

This clonotype was seen only a few times. The chain links TRBV5-4 to TRBJ2-1; 7 bases align to TRBD2. The CDR3 has 14 residues. The germline CDR1 and CDR2 sequences are SGHNT and YYREEE (reference sequence). V was pared by 2 bases and J by 7 bases, with 6 bases of the junction left unmatched. CDR3 nucleotides: TGTGCCAGCAGCTTAAGGCGCGGGAGTAATGAGCAGTTCTTC. Translated, it gives CASSLRRGSNEQFF.

This clonotype was detected many times. The J gene is TRBJ1-2, the V gene TRBV6-6; 11 bases are shared with TRBD1. This CDR3 has 16 residues. Trimming at V came to 2 bases and at J to 6 bases, leaving 8 bases not matched to a gene. Germline CDR1 is MNHNY and CDR2 is SVGAGI (reference sequence). CDR3 in DNA: TGTGCCAGCAGTTACGGACAGGGGGCGCCATCTAATGGCTACACCTTC. This sequence encodes CASSYGQGAPSNGYTF.

The CDR3 nucleotides are TGTGCCAGCAGTGATCGACAGGTTGGGTCCCGGGCTGAAGCTTTCTTT. This translates into CASSDRQVGSRAEAFF. This chain links TRBV2 with TRBJ1-1; D is perhaps TRBD1 (6 bases). Trimming took off 3 bases at V and 6 bases at J, with 20 bases between the two ends. CDR1 SNHLY and CDR2 FYNNEI come from the germline V gene. CDR3 length: 16 amino acids.

The chain has TRBV3-1 and TRBJ2-7, with TRBD2 identical over 9 bases. V was pared by 0 bases and J by 3 bases, with 12 bases of the junction left unmatched. CDR1 is LGHDT and CDR2 is YNNKEL in the germline V gene (reference sequence). The CDR3 consists of 18 residues. In DNA form, the CDR3 reads TGTGCCAGCAGCCAAGATCCTTCGGCGGGAGGGAGTTTCTACGAGCAGTACTTC. Translation: CASSQDPSAGGSFYEQYF.

This rearrangement joins TRBV5-8 to TRBJ2-3; TRBD1 aligns across 9 bases. The CDR3 runs 15 residues. V shed 4 bases, J shed 3 bases, and the junction held 6 bases outside the gene matches. CDR1 is SGHTS and CDR2 is YDEGEE in the germline V gene. For the CDR3, the DNA is TGTGCCAGCAGCCGGGGGGACAGGGTGACAGATACGCAGTATTTT. Translating gives CASSRGDRVTDTQYF.

This clonotype came up many times. The gene calls are TRBV20-1 and TRBJ1-1; D gene unclear. Germline assignment: CDR1 DFQATT and CDR2 SNEGSKA (reference sequence). The CDR3 spans 13 residues. The ends were cut back, 0 bases at V and 0 bases at J, with 5 bases in the middle. The CDR3: CSARDPVNTEAFF. CDR3 sequence (DNA): TGCAGTGCTAGAGATCCGGTGAACACTGAAGCTTTCTTT.

CDR3 DNA: TGCGCCAGCAGCACAACAGGGCAGGGTAGTCAAGATACGCAGTATTTT. This codes for CASSTTGQGSQDTQYF. V usage is TRBV5-1 and J usage is TRBJ2-3; tentatively, D is TRBD1 (6 bases). The CDR3 length is 16 residues. Germline values: CDR1 SGHRS, CDR2 YFSETQ. V lost 4 bases and J 5 bases, leaving 20 bases between the germline ends.

This clonotype has ten or more counts. V gene TRBV28 combines with J gene TRBJ2-2; 11 nucleotides agree with TRBD2. The length of the CDR3 is 16 residues. The trim removed 6 bases at V and 8 bases at J, leaving 11 bases unmatched. Germline V gene lookup returns CDR1 MDHEN and CDR2 SYDVKM. CDR3 coding DNA: TGTGCCAGCAGCCTCCTAGCGGGAGGTTTACGGGGGGAGCTGTTTTTT. Translated, it gives CASSLLAGGLRGELFF. Drawing the rest from reference TRBV28 and TRBJ2-2, the complete variable domain is DVKVTQSSRYLVKRTGEKVFLECVQDMDHENMFWYRQDPGLGLRLIYFSYDVKMKEKGDIPEGYSVSREKKERFSLILESASTNQTSMYLCASSLLAGGLRGELFFGEGSRLTVL.

This clonotype appeared many times. The chain links TRBV29-1 to TRBJ2-7; TRBD2 agrees at 7 bases. Germline loops: CDR1 SQVTM, CDR2 ANQGSEA. Trimming cost V 6 bases and J 6 bases; bases outside gene matches: 11. The CDR3 runs to 13 residues. The CDR3 DNA sequence: TGCAGCGTCAAGACTAGCCGCGGGCTCGAGCAGTACTTC. Encoded protein: CSVKTSRGLEQYF.